The 27 T cell receptor beta chains presented below share a single source sample, sequenced in a study of cytomegalovirus exposure and HLA in healthy donors. The study ran its PCR with 60 Vbeta and 13 Jbeta primers. Only in-frame clones appear in the TCRdb table, and some are missing; sequencing was by immunoSEQ multiplex PCR. Of about 200,000 clones listed, roughly 77% are singletons. Sequencing was done on a sample of PBMCs. Receptors originate from a woman aged 45-65 years in good health and CMV-seronegative.

The table lists this clone with a count of one. The CDR3 is CASRTSGSYNEQFF. The CDR3 DNA sequence: TGTGCCAGTAGGACTAGCGGCTCCTACAATGAGCAGTTCTTC. This chain joins TRBV19 and TRBJ2-1; TRBD2 agrees at 9 bases. Germline V gives CDR1 LNHDA, CDR2 SQIVND (reference sequence). The V and J ends lost 6 bases and 0 bases, in that order; junction bases with no gene match: 0. The CDR3 length is 14 residues.

The J gene is TRBJ2-3, the V gene TRBV7-8; D perhaps matches TRBD2 (7 bases). V shed 3 bases and J shed 4 bases, with 20 bases lying between them. The length of the CDR3 is 17 residues. Germline V CDR1 and CDR2: SGHVS, FQNEAQ. The CDR3 DNA reads TGTGCCAGCAGCTTCCGGCTCACTAGGGGGGGGGCAGATACGCAGTATTTT. Encoded protein: CASSFRLTRGGADTQYF.

This clone has just a few counts. The rearrangement uses TRBV4-3 and TRBJ2-4; 9 bases are shared with TRBD2. Trimming cost V 2 bases and J 8 bases; bases outside gene matches: 16. Germline CDR1 reads LGHNA; CDR2 reads YSLEER. CDR3 length: 18 amino acids. CDR3 in amino acids: CASSQRGSAGGLPDIQYF. DNA of the CDR3: TGCGCCAGCAGCCAAAGGGGCTCCGCGGGGGGGCTTCCAGACATTCAGTACTTC.

The chain's CDR3 is CASSATGGTGELFF. CDR3 DNA sequence: TGTGCCAGCAGCGCGACAGGGGGCACCGGGGAGCTGTTTTTT. This chain joins TRBV7-3 and TRBJ2-2; 9 nucleotides align to TRBD1. Trimming removed 5 bases from V and 4 bases from J; junction bases left unmatched: 2. Germline assignment: CDR1 SGHTA and CDR2 FQGTGA. This CDR3 is 14 amino acids long.

The genes are TRBV7-2 and TRBJ1-2, with D unclear. This CDR3 has 13 residues. The germline V gene encodes CDR1 SGHTA and CDR2 FQGNSA. V lost 4 bases to trimming and J lost 8 bases, with 14 bases between them. The CDR3 here is CASSSSSGFGYTF. Written as DNA, the CDR3 is TGTGCCAGCAGCTCTAGCTCTGGGTTCGGCTACACCTTC.

This clone was seen only once. The chain couples TRBV18 to TRBJ2-1, with D possibly being TRBD2 (5 bases). The CDR3 spans 15 residues. CDR1 is KGHSH, CDR2 LQKENI, per germline. V was pared by 6 bases and J by 4 bases, with 16 bases between. The CDR3 DNA reads TGTGCCAGCTCGCAACGGGATGGCCCTTACAATGAGCAGTTCTTC. It encodes CASSQRDGPYNEQFF.

The chain joins TRBV19 to TRBJ2-3, with 13 bases that match TRBD2. The CDR3 covers 18 residues. V shed 5 bases, J shed 0 bases, and the junction held 8 bases outside the gene matches. Germline V gene data show CDR1 as LNHDA and CDR2 as SQIVND (reference sequence). CDR3 sequence: CASSSPGLAGRSTDTQYF. For the CDR3, the DNA is TGTGCCAGTAGTTCCCCGGGACTAGCGGGGAGGAGCACAGATACGCAGTATTTT.

The chain couples TRBV10-3 to TRBJ2-7; weak D call: TRBD1 (6 bases). Germline CDR1 is ENHRY and CDR2 is SYGVKD. The CDR3 is 15 residues long. V was shortened by 5 bases and J by 1 base, with 15 bases between the two germline ends. This CDR3 reads CAISYGQGPSYEQYF. The CDR3 coding sequence is TGTGCCATCAGTTACGGGCAGGGGCCTTCCTACGAGCAGTACTTC.

The rearrangement joins TRBV15 to TRBJ2-5, with TRBD2 as a possible D gene (6 bases). Germline V gene data show CDR1 as LNHNV and CDR2 as YYDKDF (reference sequence). V was cut by 8 bases and J by 5 bases, with 12 bases left in between. The CDR3 totals 12 residues. CDR3 nucleotides: TGTGCCACCTCTCAACGGGGGGAGACCCAGTACTTC. This codes for CATSQRGETQYF. The variable domain in full, completed from reference TRBV15 and TRBJ2-5, reads DAMVIQNPRYQVTQFGKPVTLSCSQTLNHNVMYWYQQKSSQAPKLLFHYYDKDFNNEADTPDNFQSRRPNTSFCFLDIRSPGLGDTAMYLCATSQRGETQYFGPGTRLLVL.

The chain has TRBV7-2 and TRBJ2-5, with D perhaps TRBD2 (6 bases). Trimming left V 5 bases short and J 5 bases short, with 12 bases between. In germline, CDR1 is SGHTA, CDR2 FQGNSA. The CDR3 sequence is 13 residues long. CDR3: CASSSGPGETQYF. The CDR3 DNA reads as TGTGCCAGCAGCAGCGGGCCCGGCGAGACCCAGTACTTC.

This clone was seen a handful of times. The rearrangement joins TRBV6-1 to TRBJ2-1; 8 bases are shared with TRBD1. The V and J ends lost 2 bases and 10 bases, in that order; junction bases with no gene match: 13. Germline CDR1 and CDR2: MNHNS and SASEGT. CDR3 length: 16 residues. In nucleotides, the CDR3 is TGTGCCAGCAGTGAACCAGGGCAGGGGGCTTTCGGGGAGCAGTTCTTC. This translates into CASSEPGQGAFGEQFF.

This clone was seen only a few times. CDR3 DNA sequence: TGTGCCAGCTCACCCCTTCCGGACAGGGACACTGAAGCTTTCTTT. This translates into CASSPLPDRDTEAFF. The rearrangement uses TRBV18 and TRBJ1-1; 8 bases are a match to TRBD1. Germline trimming cut 3 bases from V and 3 bases from J; bases unmatched to any gene: 6. The CDR3 runs to 15 residues. Germline assignment: CDR1 KGHSH and CDR2 LQKENI. Filled out from reference TRBV18 and TRBJ1-1, the complete variable domain reads NAGVMQNPRHLVRRRGQEARLRCSPMKGHSHVYWYRQLPEEGLKFMVYLQKENIIDESGMPKERFSAEFPKEGPSILRIQQVVRGDSAAYFCASSPLPDRDTEAFFGQGTRLTVV.

The rearrangement links TRBV6-5 to TRBJ1-1, with D possibly being TRBD1 (6 bases). V was trimmed by 6 bases and J by 1 base, leaving 12 bases between them. CDR3 length: 14 amino acids. CDR1 is MNHEY, CDR2 SVGAGI, per germline. Here the CDR3 DNA reads TGTGCCAGCAGGCCGGGACACTCGAACACTGAAGCTTTCTTT. This gives the protein CASRPGHSNTEAFF.

The sample holds one count of this clone. The J gene is TRBJ1-1, the V gene TRBV27; maybe TRBD1 (6 bases). The CDR3 has 13 amino acids. The V and J ends lost 5 bases and 7 bases respectively, with 14 bases between them. Germline-derived CDR1 and CDR2 are MNHEY and SMNVEV (reference sequence). The CDR3 sequence: CASSPSETGEAFF. DNA of the CDR3: TGTGCCAGCAGTCCCTCAGAGACAGGTGAAGCTTTCTTT.

This rearrangement joins TRBV29-1 to TRBJ2-1, with a tentative D call TRBD2 (6 bases). V lost 3 bases and J lost 9, with 12 bases in between. The CDR3 contains 12 residues. Germline assignment: CDR1 SQVTM and CDR2 ANQGSEA. The DNA of the CDR3 is TGCAGCGTTGATCGACGGGGGATTGAGCAGTTCTTC. It codes for CSVDRRGIEQFF.

The chain couples TRBV6-5 to TRBJ1-1; D is ambiguous. CDR1 and CDR2 (germline): MNHEY, SVGAGI. The V end was cut by 5 bases, the J end by 1 base, with 11 bases between. This CDR3 region has 14 residues. The CDR3 loop is CASSEYTANTEAFF. In nucleotides, the CDR3 is TGTGCCAGCAGTGAGTATACAGCGAACACTGAAGCTTTCTTT.

The rearrangement joins TRBV2 to TRBJ2-3; 8 bases map to TRBD1. Germline trimming cut 3 bases from V and 3 bases from J; bases unmatched to any gene: 5. The V gene's germline CDR1 is SNHLY and CDR2 FYNNEI. CDR3 length equals 15 residues. The DNA for the CDR3 is TGTGCCAGCAGTGAGACGACAGGGGTGACAGATACGCAGTATTTT. This encodes CASSETTGVTDTQYF.

The chain couples TRBV18 to TRBJ2-3; 7 bases are a match to TRBD1. Germline V gene lookup returns CDR1 KGHSH and CDR2 LQKENI. V lost 6 bases to trimming and J lost 7 bases; unmatched junction nucleotides: 13. The CDR3 sequence is 15 residues long. CDR3 loop: CASSRDSSLRNTQYF. In DNA form, the CDR3 reads TGTGCCAGCTCCAGGGACAGCTCTTTAAGGAATACGCAGTATTTT.

The J gene is TRBJ1-4, the V gene TRBV5-8; 8 bases match TRBD1. The junction had 11 bases not matched to a gene; V was cut back by 4 bases and J by 0 bases. CDR1 and CDR2 (germline): SGHTS, YDEGEE. The CDR3 contains 18 residues. The CDR3 here is CASSIGQGISATNEKLFF. The CDR3 bases are TGTGCCAGCAGCATAGGACAGGGTATTTCTGCAACTAATGAAAAACTGTTTTTT. Together with reference TRBV5-8 and TRBJ1-4, the CDR3 gives the full variable domain: EAGVTQSPTHLIKTRGQQATLRCSPISGHTSVYWYQQALGLGLQFLLWYDEGEERNRGNFPPRFSGRQFPNYSSELNVNALELEDSALYLCASSIGQGISATNEKLFFGSGTQLSVL.

The rearrangement joins TRBV27 to TRBJ2-3, with 11 bases matching TRBD2. V shed 3 bases and J 8 bases; nucleotides not matched to a gene: 7. CDR1 is MNHEY and CDR2 is SMNVEV in the germline V gene (reference sequence). CDR3 length equals 15 residues. The CDR3 DNA follows: TGTGCCAGCAGTTTCAATAGCGGGGGGGAGGGTACGCAGTATTTT. As protein: CASSFNSGGEGTQYF.

This chain uses TRBV5-6 with TRBJ2-6; D gene uncertain. CDR1 is SGHDT, CDR2 YYEEEE, per germline. Trimming removed 3 bases from V and 0 bases from J, with 13 bases in between. The CDR3 spans 17 residues. The chain's CDR3 is CASSSFRRSSGANVLTF. The CDR3 bases are TGTGCCAGCAGCTCCTTTCGGCGGAGCTCTGGGGCCAACGTCCTGACTTTC.

This clone was detected once. This chain connects TRBV7-2 to TRBJ2-1; weak D call: TRBD2 (6 bases). The CDR3 extends over 17 amino acids. V dropped 5 bases and J dropped 4 bases, with 21 bases sitting between them. Per the germline V gene, CDR1 is SGHTA and CDR2 is FQGNSA. The DNA for the CDR3 is TGTGCCAGCAGCCCTTCTGGGGCGAGCGGGTCTTACAATGAGCAGTTCTTC. It codes for CASSPSGASGSYNEQFF.

The chain couples TRBV4-3 to TRBJ2-7; 8 bases fit TRBD1. Per the germline V gene, CDR1 is LGHNA and CDR2 is YSLEER. V lost 4 bases, J lost 4 bases, and 12 bases stayed unmatched. The CDR3 extends over 16 amino acids. CDR3 sequence reads: CASSPHLAGQGYEQYF. The CDR3 nucleotides are TGCGCCAGCAGCCCACATTTGGCAGGACAGGGTTACGAGCAGTACTTC.

This clone was counted a single time. The gene calls are TRBV6-6 and TRBJ2-1; TRBD1 agrees at 11 bases. Germline V CDR1 and CDR2: MNHNY, SVGAGI (reference sequence). This CDR3 comprises 16 residues. V dropped 0 bases and J dropped 8; count of bases not matched to a gene: 6. The CDR3 loop is CASSYSKGQGAHEQFF. Here the CDR3 DNA reads TGTGCCAGCAGTTACTCGAAAGGACAGGGGGCACATGAGCAGTTCTTC.

The chain couples TRBV28 to TRBJ1-2; tentatively, D is TRBD1 (6 bases). V lost 6 bases, J lost 4 bases, and 15 bases lay in between. The CDR3 loop spans 14 amino acids. The germline gives CDR1 MDHEN, CDR2 SYDVKM. The CDR3 loop reads CASRTPQGPYGYTF. DNA for the CDR3: TGTGCCAGCAGGACCCCACAGGGACCCTATGGCTACACCTTC.

The DNA of the CDR3 is TGCGCCAGCAGCCACCTACAAGGCGGCTATGGCTACACCTTC. It translates to CASSHLQGGYGYTF. The chain carries TRBV4-3 and TRBJ1-2; D remains ambiguous. Trimming took 3 bases from V and 4 from J, leaving 12 bases between them. Germline V gene sequence: CDR1 LGHNA, CDR2 YSLEER. The CDR3 runs to 14 residues.

This chain connects TRBV18 to TRBJ2-5; D uncertain. Trimming shortened V by 2 bases and J by 5 bases, and 12 bases separated the two germline ends. The CDR3 is 14 amino acids. Germline V gene data show CDR1 as KGHSH and CDR2 as LQKENI. CDR3 DNA sequence: TGTGCCAGCTCACCAGGGCAGAATCCGGAGACCCAGTACTTC. It translates to CASSPGQNPETQYF.